These 32 T cell receptor beta chains originate from one sample sequenced in a study of blood T cells in healthy people across ages. It was with a sample-barcoded 5' primer and a J-beta primer mix that a second PCR of roughly 7 to 12 cycles was run. Using its own MiXCR run on the 5' RACE reads, TCRdb lists one record per CDR3 protein. The data show over 750,000 distinct CDR3 sequences, 20% to 25% seen once. Separately, the same data were catalogued under a study of T cells of mothers and their children.

Material for sequencing was blood. The receptors stem from a boy younger than 18 in good health.

This clonotype has just a few counts. One end of the junction does not line up with germline, which may come from a read error. V gene TRBV7-3 combines with J gene TRBJ2-5, with TRBD1 matching 12 bases. Germline V gives CDR1 SGHTA, CDR2 FQGTGA. The CDR3 loop spans 15 amino acids. The CDR3 is CASSHGTGGRETQCF. In DNA form, the CDR3 reads TGTGCCAGCAGCCACGGGACAGGGGGCCGAGAGACCCAGTGCTTC. The complete variable domain, with remaining parts taken from reference TRBV7-3 and TRBJ2-5, reads GAGVSQTPSNKVTEKGKYVELRCDPISGHTALYWYRQSLGQGPEFLIYFQGTGAADDSGLPNDRFFAVRPEGSVSTLKIQRTERGDSAVYLCASSHGTGGRETQCFGPGTRLLVL.

This clonotype was counted between two and nine times. The chain has TRBV7-9 and TRBJ2-5; D assignment may be TRBD1 or TRBD2 (5 bases each). The CDR3 sequence is 13 residues long. CDR1 and CDR2 (germline): SEHNR, FQNEAQ (reference sequence). Trimming left V 6 bases short and J 4 bases short, with 12 bases between. CDR3 residues: CASSRGVPETQYF. The CDR3 bases are TGTGCCAGCAGTCGAGGGGTCCCAGAGACCCAGTACTTC.

The V call is TRBV7-9, the J call TRBJ2-7, with 7 bases fitting TRBD2. CDR3 length: 15 amino acids. CDR1 and CDR2 from the germline V gene are SEHNR and FQNEAQ (reference sequence). The V gene end was trimmed by 5 bases and the J gene end by 4 bases; junction bases not matched to a gene: 11. Written as DNA, the CDR3 is TGTGCCAGCAGCCCTAAGGGTGGCGGGAGTTACGAGCAGTACTTC. It encodes CASSPKGGGSYEQYF.

The chain joins TRBV24-1 to TRBJ2-2; maybe TRBD2 (5 bases). V lost 3 bases and J lost 5, with 18 bases in between. Per the germline V gene, CDR1 is KGHDR and CDR2 is SFDVKD. The CDR3 spans 17 residues. The CDR3 sequence: CATSDQRLGEITGELFF. CDR3 DNA: TGTGCCACCAGTGATCAGCGCCTCGGGGAGATTACCGGGGAGCTGTTTTTT.

This clonotype was seen only a few times. This chain joins TRBV29-1 and TRBJ2-5, with no clear D. TRBJ2-1 matches the DNA end more closely, so the J call is doubtful. This CDR3 is 12 amino acids long. Per germline, CDR1 SQVTM and CDR2 ANQGSEA. CDR3 in amino acids: CSVESGYNEQFF. The CDR3 nucleotides are TGCAGCGTTGAATCCGGTTACAATGAGCAGTTCTTC.

V usage is TRBV12-3 or TRBV12-4 and J usage is TRBJ2-5; D is possibly TRBD1 (5 bases). Trimming left V 3 bases short and J 2 bases short, with 16 bases between. This CDR3 has 16 residues. The CDR3 here is CASSLDQGSTQETQYF. The DNA of the CDR3 is TGTGCCAGCAGTTTGGATCAGGGTTCCACTCAAGAGACCCAGTACTTC.

The V call is TRBV3-1, the J call TRBJ1-1, with D unresolved. Per the germline V gene, CDR1 is LGHDT and CDR2 is YNNKEL (reference sequence). Trimming took off 4 bases at V and 5 bases at J, with 23 bases between the two ends. This CDR3 has 17 amino acids. CDR3 protein: CASSPMDDPLGKTEAFF. CDR3 in DNA: TGTGCCAGCAGCCCAATGGACGACCCTCTCGGGAAAACTGAAGCTTTCTTT.

This chain joins TRBV13 and TRBJ1-4; no reliable D call. The CDR3 is 15 residues long. The V end lost 2 bases, the J end lost 8 bases, and 15 bases lay between the germline ends. Germline lookup yields CDR1 PRHDT and CDR2 FYEKMQ (reference sequence). The CDR3, as DNA: TGTGCCAGCAGCTTAAGAGCCAGGACCGGCGAAAAACTGTTTTTT. Protein: CASSLRARTGEKLFF.

This clonotype has more than one count but fewer than ten. The V call is TRBV21-1, the J call TRBJ2-2; the table calls TRBD1, which could not be checked here. TRBV21-1 is labeled a pseudogene. The CDR3 is 16 residues long. This chain's CDR3 is CASSKAGDQGSGELFF. The CDR3 DNA is TGTGCCAGCAGCAAAGCAGGGGACCAGGGCTCCGGGGAGCTGTTTTTT.

The chain is built from TRBV9 and TRBJ2-6; D gene uncertain. The CDR3 consists of 15 residues. V lost 0 bases and J 2 bases, leaving 6 bases between the germline ends. Germline CDR1 SGDLS, CDR2 YYNGEE. As DNA, the CDR3 is TGTGCCAGCAGCGTAGGGATTACTGGGGCCAACGTCCTGACTTTC. This translates into CASSVGITGANVLTF.

This chain joins TRBV9 and TRBJ2-7, with TRBD2 identical over 11 bases. Germline V lookup: CDR1 SGDLS, CDR2 YYNGEE. The CDR3 runs to 15 residues. V lost 3 bases and J lost 3; bases outside the gene matches: 5. The CDR3 DNA sequence: TGTGCCAGCAGCGGCCTAGGGACTAGCGGCTACGAGCAGTACTTC. Translated, it gives CASSGLGTSGYEQYF.

This clonotype was found a few times. The genes are TRBV5-1 and TRBJ1-5; TRBD1 might be the D (5 bases). The germline gives CDR1 SGHRS, CDR2 YFSETQ. Trimming stripped 4 bases from V and 1 base from J, with 15 bases between. The CDR3 spans 16 residues. The CDR3 sequence: CASSIDGPGSNQPQHF. Written as DNA, the CDR3 is TGCGCCAGCAGCATCGACGGCCCAGGGAGCAATCAGCCCCAGCATTTT.

This clonotype was counted a few times. The V and J genes are TRBV29-1 and TRBJ2-7; a weak D match, TRBD2 (6 bases). In germline, CDR1 is SQVTM, CDR2 ANQGSEA. CDR3 length equals 12 residues. Trimming took off 6 bases at V and 2 bases at J, with 11 bases between the two ends. This CDR3 is CSVGGVAYEQYF. CDR3 nucleotide sequence: TGCAGCGTCGGAGGGGTAGCCTACGAGCAGTACTTC.

The chain joins TRBV15 to TRBJ1-1; D gene ambiguous. In germline, CDR1 is LNHNV, CDR2 YYDKDF (reference sequence). V lost 0 bases and J lost 1, with 9 bases in between. The CDR3 contains 15 residues. CDR3 coding DNA: TGTGCCACCAGCAGAGATCCTTCAGGGAACACTGAAGCTTTCTTT. This encodes CATSRDPSGNTEAFF. Full variable domain (remainder filled in from reference TRBV15 and TRBJ1-1): DAMVIQNPRYQVTQFGKPVTLSCSQTLNHNVMYWYQQKSSQAPKLLFHYYDKDFNNEADTPDNFQSRRPNTSFCFLDIRSPGLGDTAMYLCATSRDPSGNTEAFFGQGTRLTVV.

V usage is TRBV11-2 and J usage is TRBJ2-5; TRBD2 matches at 12 bases. The end of the DNA aligns better with TRBJ2-1, so the J call may be wrong. Germline lookup yields CDR1 SGHAT and CDR2 FQNNGV. The CDR3 is 16 amino acids. As DNA, the CDR3 is TGTGCCAGCAGCACCCGGACTAGCGGGAAAGAGAGTGAGCAGTTCTTC. As protein: CASSTRTSGKESEQFF.

This sequence joins TRBV5-1 and TRBJ2-4; D tentatively fits TRBD1 or TRBD2 (5 bases each). The length of the CDR3 is 15 residues. The germline gives CDR1 SGHRS, CDR2 YFSETQ. V lost 4 bases and J 8 bases, leaving 19 bases between the germline ends. The CDR3 protein is CASSPGRGSQDIQYF. The DNA for the CDR3 is TGCGCCAGCAGCCCGGGACGTGGCAGTCAGGACATTCAGTACTTC. Filled out from reference TRBV5-1 and TRBJ2-4, the complete variable domain reads KAGVTQTPRYLIKTRGQQVTLSCSPISGHRSVSWYQQTPGQGLQFLFEYFSETQRNKGNFPGRFSGRQFSNSRSEMNVSTLELGDSALYLCASSPGRGSQDIQYFGAGTRLSVL.

The sample holds a few counts of this clonotype. CDR3 sequence reads: CASSIWDRRNYGYTF. The CDR3 DNA reads as TGTGCCAGCAGCATATGGGACAGGCGTAACTATGGCTACACCTTC. This chain links TRBV5-6 with TRBJ1-2; 8 bases line up with TRBD1. CDR1 and CDR2 from the germline V gene are SGHDT and YYEEEE. J lost 1 base, V lost 4 bases, and 6 bases had no gene match. The CDR3 has 15 amino acids.

The chain joins TRBV27 to TRBJ2-3; 9 bases map to TRBD2. CDR1 and CDR2 (germline): MNHEY, SMNVEV (reference sequence). J lost 4 bases, V lost 9 bases, and 23 bases had no gene match. CDR3 length: 19 amino acids. The CDR3 is CASRIRDRDPGLAPDTQYF. For the CDR3, the DNA is TGTGCCAGTAGAATCCGGGACAGAGACCCGGGACTAGCTCCAGATACGCAGTATTTT.

This clonotype was detected a few times. This chain connects TRBV28 to TRBJ1-5; a weak D match, TRBD1 (6 bases). Trimming cost V 7 bases and J 5 bases, with 12 bases left between them. CDR3 length equals 13 residues. Germline V gene data show CDR1 as MDHEN and CDR2 as SYDVKM. The CDR3 DNA sequence: TGTGCCAGCAAACCAGGGGCAGATCAGCCCCAGCATTTT. As protein: CASKPGADQPQHF.

This sequence joins TRBV7-9 and TRBJ1-2; the D is unclear. The CDR3 loop spans 14 amino acids. Germline values: CDR1 SEHNR, CDR2 FQNEAQ (reference sequence). V lost 3 bases and J 7 bases, leaving 15 bases between the germline ends. The CDR3 nucleotides are TGTGCCAGCAGCTTTTCTACTGAGGCTATTGGCTACACCTTC. Its protein product is CASSFSTEAIGYTF.

This rearrangement joins TRBV21-1 to TRBJ1-4; TRBD1, the D gene given by the table, was not confirmed from the DNA. TRBV21-1 is classified as a pseudogene. This CDR3 is 15 amino acids long. DNA of the CDR3: TGTGCCAGCAGCCCGGACAGTACACGGGGGGAAAAACTGTTTTTT. It codes for CASSPDSTRGEKLFF.

The V call is TRBV7-9, the J call TRBJ2-5; 7 nucleotides match TRBD1. The J call is uncertain, as TRBJ2-7 better fits the DNA end. Germline values: CDR1 SEHNR, CDR2 FQNEAQ (reference sequence). The CDR3 is 15 amino acids. This CDR3 reads CASSLGDSALGEQYF. The DNA of the CDR3 is TGTGCCAGCAGCTTGGGGGACAGTGCGCTAGGCGAGCAGTACTTC.

V and J are TRBV29-1 and TRBJ2-5, with D uncertain. Germline V lookup: CDR1 SQVTM, CDR2 ANQGSEA. The CDR3 totals 14 residues. V was pared by 5 bases and J by 0 bases, with 13 bases between. As DNA, the CDR3 is TGCAGCGTTAATGGGTGGGCGGACCAAGAGACCCAGTACTTC. Translating gives CSVNGWADQETQYF.

The chain carries TRBV12-3 or TRBV12-4 and TRBJ2-1; D is ambiguous. V lost 6 bases and J lost 0, with 12 bases in between. The CDR3 spans 15 residues. CDR3 nucleotides: TGTGCCAGCAGCCTAGGACGGATCTCCTACAATGAGCAGTTCTTC. It is translated as CASSLGRISYNEQFF.

V usage is TRBV18 and J usage is TRBJ2-6; perhaps D is TRBD1 or TRBD2 (5 bases each). Trimming shortened V by 7 bases and J by 0 bases, and 13 bases separated the two germline ends. CDR3 length: 16 amino acids. Germline CDR1 reads KGHSH; CDR2 reads LQKENI. The CDR3 loop is CASFGTGSSGANVLTF. CDR3 nucleotide sequence: TGTGCCAGCTTCGGGACCGGAAGCTCTGGGGCCAACGTCCTGACTTTC. Using reference TRBV18 and TRBJ2-6 for the parts outside the CDR3, the full variable domain is NAGVMQNPRHLVRRRGQEARLRCSPMKGHSHVYWYRQLPEEGLKFMVYLQKENIIDESGMPKERFSAEFPKEGPSILRIQQVVRGDSAAYFCASFGTGSSGANVLTFGAGSRLTVL.

This clonotype was seen only a few times. This chain uses TRBV4-1 with TRBJ2-5; 7 nucleotides agree with TRBD1. The V gene end was trimmed by 0 bases and the J gene end by 5 bases; junction bases not matched to a gene: 6. This CDR3 spans 15 amino acids. Per germline, CDR1 MGHRA and CDR2 YSYEKL. As DNA, the CDR3 is TGCGCCAGCAGCCAAGAGCCGGGACAGCAGGAGACCCAGTACTTC. Protein: CASSQEPGQQETQYF.

This clonotype was recorded a few times. The chain joins TRBV29-1 to TRBJ1-2, with a weak D call TRBD1 (6 bases). Per germline, CDR1 SQVTM and CDR2 ANQGSEA. This CDR3 has 17 amino acids. The V end was cut by 0 bases, the J end by 5 bases, with 22 bases between. CDR3 in amino acids: CSVEDFGQPRPYYGYTF. CDR3 DNA sequence: TGCAGCGTTGAAGACTTTGGACAGCCCCGACCATATTATGGCTACACCTTC.

The gene calls are TRBV28 and TRBJ2-5; a possible D gene is TRBD2 (5 bases). The CDR3 covers 15 residues. Germline V gene data show CDR1 as MDHEN and CDR2 as SYDVKM. Deletions cut 8 bases from V and 3 bases from J, with 19 bases between. In DNA, the CDR3 is TGTGCCAGCGGGTGGGTTGGGGAGACGGAAGAGACCCAGTACTTC. Protein product: CASGWVGETEETQYF. Complete variable domain (other parts from reference TRBV28 and TRBJ2-5): DVKVTQSSRYLVKRTGEKVFLECVQDMDHENMFWYRQDPGLGLRLIYFSYDVKMKEKGDIPEGYSVSREKKERFSLILESASTNQTSMYLCASGWVGETEETQYFGPGTRLLVL.

This chain joins TRBV7-2 and TRBJ2-1; 7 bases match TRBD1. The CDR3 is made up of 14 amino acids. With V trimmed by 7 bases and J by 8 bases, 11 bases remained unmatched. The germline V gene encodes CDR1 SGHTA and CDR2 FQGNSA. CDR3: CASIWTGQSDEQFF. The CDR3 coding sequence is TGTGCCAGCATATGGACAGGTCAAAGCGATGAGCAGTTCTTC.

CDR3 coding DNA: TGTGCCAGCCTCGAGCTAGACTCCCAAGAGACCCAGTACTTC. Translating it yields CASLELDSQETQYF. The gene calls are TRBV7-2 and TRBJ2-5; D unresolved. Germline-derived CDR1 and CDR2 are SGHTA and FQGNSA. Trimming pared 8 bases from V and 1 base from J, leaving 14 bases between. This CDR3 has 14 residues. The whole variable domain, filled in from reference TRBV7-2 and TRBJ2-5, reads GAGVSQSPSNKVTEKGKDVELRCDPISGHTALYWYRQSLGQGLEFLIYFQGNSAPDKSGLPSDRFSAERTGGSVSTLTIQRTQQEDSAVYLCASLELDSQETQYFGPGTRLLVL.

This clonotype showed up just a few times. This chain uses TRBV29-1 with TRBJ1-4; the match to TRBD1 covers 9 bases. V gave up 7 bases and J gave up 6 bases; unmatched junction bases: 12. The CDR3 totals 15 residues. In germline, CDR1 is SQVTM, CDR2 ANQGSEA. The CDR3 sequence is CSAAPGTGSYEKLFF. The CDR3 nucleotides read TGCAGCGCAGCCCCCGGGACAGGGAGTTATGAAAAACTGTTTTTT.

This clonotype appeared many times. The chain links TRBV15 to TRBJ2-5; D call uncertain. The germline V and J ends were trimmed by 0 bases and 5 bases, with 13 bases remaining between them. Germline V gene sequence: CDR1 LNHNV, CDR2 YYDKDF (reference sequence). The CDR3 totals 15 residues. CDR3 coding DNA: TGTGCCACCAGCAGAGATAATTCGGCGGACGAGACCCAGTACTTC. It specifies CATSRDNSADETQYF.